The 30 T cell receptor beta chains below come from one sample, sequenced in a study of CD8+ T cells in alopecia areata. RNA was isolated and reverse transcribed to cDNA, the sequencing template. Sequencing used immunoSEQ multiplex PCR; TCRdb keeps in-frame clones, though not all of them. The data show more than 95,000 clones, around two fifths seen once. The sequencing input was CD4+ T cells sorted from blood. The source of these receptors is a human donor with alopecia areata.

The genes are TRBV2 and TRBJ2-2; D gene ambiguous. Trimming shortened V by 2 bases and J by 0 bases, and 7 bases separated the two germline ends. Germline CDR1 SNHLY, CDR2 FYNNEI. The CDR3 runs 15 residues. CDR3 in DNA: TGTGCCAGCAGTGAACAACAGCCGAACACCGGGGAGCTGTTTTTT. Translating it yields CASSEQQPNTGELFF. Filled out from reference TRBV2 and TRBJ2-2, the complete variable domain reads EPEVTQTPSHQVTQMGQEVILRCVPISNHLYFYWYRQILGQKVEFLVSFYNNEISEKSEIFDDQFSVERPDGSNFTLKIRSTKLEDSAMYFCASSEQQPNTGELFFGEGSRLTVL.

The chain recombines TRBV7-2 with TRBJ2-6; D may match TRBD1 or TRBD2 (5 bases each). Germline V gene sequence: CDR1 SGHTA, CDR2 FQGNSA. The CDR3 is made up of 17 amino acids. V dropped 1 base and J dropped 1 base, with 11 bases sitting between them. The CDR3 protein is CASSLEGGGSGANVLTF. As DNA, the CDR3 is TGTGCCAGCAGCTTAGAGGGTGGGGGTTCTGGGGCCAACGTCCTGACTTTC.

Details on this clone: Its ends do not fully match the called genes, so a read error is possible. The gene calls are TRBV20-1 and TRBJ1-1; D gene unclear. Germline CDR1 and CDR2: DFQATT and SNEGSKA (reference sequence). There are 11 residues in the CDR3. The CDR3 loop is CSVLMNTEVFF. DNA for the CDR3: TGCAGTGTCCTAATGAACACTGAAGTTTTCTTT.

CDR3 coding DNA: TGTGCCAGCAGCCCACCTGGGGAAGTCGGAGGCTACACCTTC. Its protein product is CASSPPGEVGGYTF. This chain joins TRBV4-2 and TRBJ1-2; D call uncertain. Germline CDR1 and CDR2: LGHNA and YNFKEQ. The CDR3 is made up of 14 amino acids. Deletions cut 4 bases from V and 8 bases from J, with 17 bases between.

This clone came up a few times. This chain connects TRBV19 to TRBJ2-1; 14 bases agree with TRBD2. Germline V gene sequence: CDR1 LNHDA, CDR2 SQIVND (reference sequence). Trimming removed 5 bases from V and 4 bases from J; junction bases left unmatched: 10. The CDR3 runs 18 residues. The chain's CDR3 is CASSHGLAGGPKYNEQFF. The DNA for the CDR3 is TGTGCCAGTAGTCACGGACTAGCGGGAGGCCCCAAGTACAATGAGCAGTTCTTC.

The chain joins TRBV5-6 to TRBJ2-2, with D uncertain. Germline CDR1 and CDR2: SGHDT and YYEEEE. The ends were cut back, 4 bases at V and 6 bases at J, with 13 bases in the middle. There are 14 residues in the CDR3. CDR3 protein: CASSPSPIAGELFF. CDR3 bases: TGTGCCAGCAGCCCGAGTCCCATCGCCGGGGAGCTGTTTTTT.

This chain connects TRBV6-5 to TRBJ2-7; the D is unclear. Germline loops: CDR1 MNHEY, CDR2 SVGAGI. V was clipped by 7 bases and J by 1 base, with 14 bases between them. The CDR3 runs to 14 residues. The CDR3 DNA is TGTGCCAGCACCTTTAACGAGAAGTCCTACGAGCAGTACTTC. Translation: CASTFNEKSYEQYF.

The chain joins TRBV29-1 to TRBJ1-1; weak D call: TRBD1 (6 bases). Germline V CDR1 and CDR2: SQVTM, ANQGSEA. Trimming took 3 bases from V and 11 from J, leaving 19 bases between them. The CDR3 extends over 13 amino acids. CDR3 coding DNA: TGCAGCGTTGATTCTTGGGGGCCCCGCGGGGCTTTCTTT. This encodes CSVDSWGPRGAFF.

This chain connects TRBV5-4 to TRBJ2-5; TRBD2 agrees at 8 bases. In germline, CDR1 is SGHNT, CDR2 YYREEE (reference sequence). The CDR3 has 16 amino acids. The ends lost 2 bases at V and 1 base at J; junction bases unmatched: 7. CDR3 region: CASSLHSGSLQETQYF. The CDR3 nucleotides read TGTGCCAGCAGCTTACACAGCGGGAGTCTCCAAGAGACCCAGTACTTC.

This chain joins TRBV4-2 and TRBJ2-5; the match to TRBD2 covers 12 bases. The germline V gene encodes CDR1 LGHNA and CDR2 YNFKEQ. The ends lost 0 bases at V and 0 bases at J; junction bases unmatched: 8. CDR3 size: 19 residues. CDR3 in DNA: TGTGCCAGCAGCCAAGATCCGGTGACTAGCGGGGGTTACCAAGAGACCCAGTACTTC. Translating it yields CASSQDPVTSGGYQETQYF.

V and J are TRBV11-2 and TRBJ2-3; 11 bases map to TRBD1. The CDR3 runs 14 residues. Looked up from germline, CDR1 is SGHAT and CDR2 is FQNNGV. Trimming cost V 3 bases and J 6 bases; bases outside gene matches: 2. Here the CDR3 DNA reads TGTGCCAGCAGCTTCGGACAGGGGGCGGATACGCAGTATTTT. This gives the protein CASSFGQGADTQYF.

This rearrangement joins TRBV15 to TRBJ2-2, with 10 bases lining up with TRBD1. Germline values: CDR1 LNHNV, CDR2 YYDKDF (reference sequence). The CDR3 has 19 residues. V lost 2 bases to trimming and J lost 1 base; unmatched junction nucleotides: 10. The CDR3 loop is CATSRYWGQGKGNTGELFF. The CDR3 nucleotides are TGTGCCACCAGCAGATATTGGGGACAGGGGAAGGGGAACACCGGGGAGCTGTTTTTT.

CDR3 region: CASNRAGPRDGEQYF. CDR3 nucleotide sequence: TGTGCCAGCAACCGCGCCGGGCCCCGGGATGGGGAGCAGTACTTC. The rearrangement joins TRBV27 to TRBJ2-7, with a possible D match to TRBD2 (5 bases). V was pared by 7 bases and J by 7 bases, with 23 bases between. The germline CDR1 and CDR2 sequences are MNHEY and SMNVEV (reference sequence). The CDR3 is made up of 15 amino acids.

V usage is TRBV27 and J usage is TRBJ1-2, with D perhaps TRBD1 (5 bases). There are 14 residues in the CDR3. Between the trimmed V and J ends, which lost 3 bases and 1 base, there was a span of 9 bases. Germline V gives CDR1 MNHEY, CDR2 SMNVEV (reference sequence). The CDR3 spells CASSLTAINYGYTF. The CDR3 DNA follows: TGTGCCAGCAGTTTGACAGCAATTAACTATGGCTACACCTTC.

J is TRBJ2-4 and V is TRBV5-6, with 10 bases that match TRBD1. CDR1 is SGHDT and CDR2 is YYEEEE in the germline V gene. The CDR3 consists of 15 residues. Trimming cost V 4 bases and J 5 bases; bases outside gene matches: 6. The chain's CDR3 is CASSPTGGAQNIQYF. DNA for the CDR3: TGTGCCAGCAGCCCGACAGGGGGCGCGCAAAACATTCAGTACTTC.

This sequence joins TRBV4-2 and TRBJ2-1; D perhaps matches TRBD1 (5 bases). Germline loops: CDR1 LGHNA, CDR2 YNFKEQ. The V end was cut by 0 bases, the J end by 5 bases, with 11 bases between. This CDR3 spans 15 amino acids. Written as DNA, the CDR3 is TGTGCCAGCAGCCAAGATTCAGGGCGCCACAATGAGCAGTTCTTC. As protein: CASSQDSGRHNEQFF.

In its sample, this clone was seen a few times. The chain links TRBV5-1 to TRBJ2-6; 8 bases are shared with TRBD1. The CDR3 covers 16 residues. CDR1 and CDR2 (germline): SGHRS, YFSETQ. V gave up 4 bases and J gave up 0 bases; unmatched junction bases: 3. For the CDR3, the DNA is TGCGCCAGCAGCCTAACAGGGGGCTCTGGGGCCAACGTCCTGACTTTC. Translation: CASSLTGGSGANVLTF.

The chain links TRBV9 to TRBJ2-1; D is ambiguous. Germline CDR1 and CDR2: SGDLS and YYNGEE. The V gene lost 2 bases and the J gene lost 6 bases, with 9 bases spanning the gap. The CDR3 runs to 13 residues. The CDR3 region is CASSVGPPNEQFF. Here the CDR3 DNA reads TGTGCCAGCAGCGTCGGGCCTCCCAATGAGCAGTTCTTC.

V gene TRBV28 combines with J gene TRBJ2-7, with 11 bases fitting TRBD2. This CDR3 contains 14 residues. Trimming cost V 6 bases and J 3 bases; bases outside gene matches: 4. Germline-derived CDR1 and CDR2 are MDHEN and SYDVKM. The CDR3 reads CASSTSGSRYEQYF. DNA of the CDR3: TGTGCCAGCAGCACTAGCGGGAGCCGCTACGAGCAGTACTTC.

The rearrangement uses TRBV5-1 and TRBJ1-1; maybe TRBD1 (5 bases). V was trimmed by 5 bases and J by 2 bases, leaving 13 bases between them. In germline, CDR1 is SGHRS, CDR2 YFSETQ. The CDR3 extends over 14 amino acids. DNA of the CDR3: TGCGCCAGCAGTTCAGTGACAGCCAACACTGAAGCTTTCTTT. As protein: CASSSVTANTEAFF.

This clone came up a few times. The gene calls are TRBV15 and TRBJ1-4; D uncertain. There are 15 residues in the CDR3. The V gene lost 0 bases and the J gene lost 3 bases, with 8 bases spanning the gap. The germline V gene encodes CDR1 LNHNV and CDR2 YYDKDF (reference sequence). The CDR3 sequence is CATSRDLGANEKLFF. CDR3 DNA: TGTGCCACCAGCAGAGATTTAGGAGCTAATGAAAAACTGTTTTTT.

This clone was picked up a small number of times. The chain has TRBV7-9 and TRBJ1-2; 7 bases agree with TRBD1. This CDR3 has 16 residues. The V gene end was trimmed by 5 bases and the J gene end by 4 bases; junction bases not matched to a gene: 13. Per the germline V gene, CDR1 is SEHNR and CDR2 is FQNEAQ (reference sequence). For the CDR3, the DNA is TGTGCCAGCAGCCCCCTCCGGGACAGCCAATCCTATGGCTACACCTTC. It specifies CASSPLRDSQSYGYTF.

This clone turned up a few times. The V gene is TRBV2, the J gene TRBJ2-3, with TRBD1 matching over 9 bases. CDR3 size: 14 residues. After removal of 8 bases from V and 3 bases from J, the junction contained 6 bases not matched to a gene. CDR1 and CDR2 (germline): SNHLY, FYNNEI. The CDR3 protein is CASGRDRATDTQYF. CDR3 DNA: TGTGCCAGCGGAAGGGACAGGGCGACAGATACGCAGTATTTT.

A few counts support this clone. The chain links TRBV5-1 to TRBJ1-5; a weak D match, TRBD1 (5 bases). V was shortened by 0 bases and J by 9 bases, with 13 bases between the two germline ends. CDR3 length: 14 amino acids. In germline, CDR1 is SGHRS, CDR2 YFSETQ. CDR3 nucleotide sequence: TGCGCCAGCAGCTTGGAAGGGACTGCGGGGCCCCAGCATTTT. This sequence encodes CASSLEGTAGPQHF.

The J gene is TRBJ2-5, the V gene TRBV29-1; D possibly uses TRBD1 or TRBD2 (5 bases each). V was shortened by 6 bases and J by 2 bases, with 13 bases between the two germline ends. Germline V gene sequence: CDR1 SQVTM, CDR2 ANQGSEA. The CDR3 consists of 13 residues. The CDR3: CSVDLGVQETQYF. The CDR3 nucleotides read TGCAGCGTGGACTTAGGGGTTCAAGAGACCCAGTACTTC.

This clone was seen just once. In DNA, the CDR3 is TGCGCCAGCAGCCAAGAGGAGAGGTCCATGTGGCCCCAGCATTTT. Protein: CASSQEERSMWPQHF. The chain has TRBV4-3 and TRBJ1-5, with D unresolved. V was cut by 0 bases and J by 9 bases, with 15 bases left in between. Germline-derived CDR1 and CDR2 are LGHNA and YSLEER. The CDR3 runs to 15 residues.

The chain recombines TRBV4-1 with TRBJ1-2; D call uncertain. CDR3 length: 15 amino acids. The V and J ends lost 4 bases and 2 bases respectively, with 14 bases between them. Per germline, CDR1 MGHRA and CDR2 YSYEKL. The CDR3 DNA sequence: TGCGCCAGCAGCCGCTCTTTCGGTTCCAACTATGGCTACACCTTC. Its protein product is CASSRSFGSNYGYTF.

This clone has a single count. J is TRBJ1-1 and V is TRBV13, with a tentative D call TRBD1 (5 bases). Trimming left V 4 bases short and J 5 bases short, with 5 bases between. CDR1 and CDR2 from the germline V gene are PRHDT and FYEKMQ (reference sequence). This CDR3 has 11 residues. The CDR3 bases are TGTGCCAGCAGCTGGGGGACTGAAGCTTTCTTT. It codes for CASSWGTEAFF.

The CDR3, as DNA: TGTGCCAGCAGCCCCGTAAAGGGATTTGGCACTGAAGCTTTCTTT. It translates to CASSPVKGFGTEAFF. The gene calls are TRBV11-2 and TRBJ1-1; no firm D call. The CDR3 extends over 15 amino acids. Germline V CDR1 and CDR2: SGHAT, FQNNGV. With 5 bases removed from V and 4 bases from J, the gap between germline ends came to 17 bases. Filled out from reference TRBV11-2 and TRBJ1-1, the complete variable domain reads EAGVAQSPRYKIIEKRQSVAFWCNPISGHATLYWYQQILGQGPKLLIQFQNNGVVDDSQLPKDRFSAERLKGVDSTLKIQPAKLEDSAVYLCASSPVKGFGTEAFFGQGTRLTVV.

This clone was detected a few times. The genes are TRBV7-2 and TRBJ2-7; 10 positions agree with TRBD2. CDR3 length: 16 residues. Germline V gene lookup returns CDR1 SGHTA and CDR2 FQGNSA. The V gene end was trimmed by 5 bases and the J gene end by 0 bases; junction bases not matched to a gene: 7. CDR3 in DNA: TGTGCCAGCAGCGCCCGACTAGCGGGCAGCTCCTACGAGCAGTACTTC. This codes for CASSARLAGSSYEQYF. Looking up the rest from reference TRBV7-2 and TRBJ2-7 gives the full variable domain: GAGVSQSPSNKVTEKGKDVELRCDPISGHTALYWYRQSLGQGLEFLIYFQGNSAPDKSGLPSDRFSAERTGGSVSTLTIQRTQQEDSAVYLCASSARLAGSSYEQYFGPGTRLTVT.